Sequencing of this TCR beta chain was carried out in a study of cytomegalovirus exposure and HLA in healthy donors. The V end lost 2 bases, the J end lost 3 bases, and 11 bases lay between the germline ends. The length of the CDR3 is 14 residues. Germline V gene data show CDR1 as SGDLS and CDR2 as YYNGEE. Vbeta (60) and Jbeta (13) primers were used in the PCR. The table came from immunoSEQ multiplex PCR; TCRdb's copy has only in-frame clones and leaves some out. The sample includes 150,000 to 200,000 clones, 75% to 85% of them seen just once. Healthy donors of bone marrow made up the group. The chain links TRBV9 to TRBJ1-1; no reliable D call. Input material: PBMCs. The sequence was collected from a woman under 30 in good health and CMV-seronegative. CDR3: CASSVAPTDTEAFF. Written as DNA, the CDR3 is TGTGCCAGCAGCGTCGCCCCCACGGACACTGAAGCTTTCTTT. Filled out from reference TRBV9 and TRBJ1-1, the complete variable domain reads DSGVTQTPKHLITATGQRVTLRCSPRSGDLSVYWYQQSLDQGLQFLIQYYNGEERAKGNILERFSAQQFPDLHSELNLSSLELGDSALYFCASSVAPTDTEAFFGQGTRLTVV.